This passage covers 9 T cell receptor beta chains from one sample sequenced in a study of blood T cell repertoires in COVID-19. Sequencing used immunoSEQ multiplex PCR; TCRdb keeps in-frame clones, though not all of them. The sample shows approximately 99,000 clones, roughly 84% of them seen only once. Input material: peripheral blood. These TCRs come from a man in his 70s with active or convalescent COVID-19.

This chain uses TRBV9 with TRBJ1-6; D is possibly TRBD1 (5 bases). The ends were cut back, 1 base at V and 7 bases at J, with 6 bases in the middle. CDR1 and CDR2 from the germline V gene are SGDLS and YYNGEE. The CDR3 spans 13 residues. This CDR3 reads CASSVRGNSPLHF. CDR3 DNA sequence: TGTGCCAGCAGCGTACGGGGGAATTCACCCCTCCACTTT.

The rearrangement uses TRBV29-1 and TRBJ2-1; weak D call: TRBD2 (6 bases). Trimming cost V 5 bases and J 5 bases, with 13 bases left between them. The germline gives CDR1 SQVTM, CDR2 ANQGSEA. This CDR3 is 13 amino acids long. The CDR3 is CSVPGTPHNEQFF. CDR3 DNA: TGCAGCGTTCCCGGGACTCCCCACAATGAGCAGTTCTTC.

This sequence joins TRBV9 and TRBJ2-3; tentative D call: TRBD1 (5 bases). V lost 4 bases, J lost 2 bases, and 11 bases lay in between. CDR1 SGDLS and CDR2 YYNGEE come from the germline V gene. This CDR3 is built from 14 residues. CDR3 region: CASSLRGTTDTQYF. As DNA, the CDR3 is TGTGCCAGCAGCCTTAGGGGCACCACAGATACGCAGTATTTT.

The V gene is TRBV6-5, the J gene TRBJ2-3; tentatively, D is TRBD2 (6 bases). The V end lost 2 bases, the J end lost 4 bases, and 13 bases lay between the germline ends. From germline, CDR1 is MNHEY and CDR2 SVGAGI. The CDR3 contains 15 residues. The CDR3 spells CASSYRGFGADTQYF. CDR3 coding DNA: TGTGCCAGCAGTTACCGGGGGTTTGGAGCAGATACGCAGTATTTT.

The chain has TRBV5-1 and TRBJ2-5; 10 bases fit TRBD2. CDR1 and CDR2 (germline): SGHRS, YFSETQ. This CDR3 is 16 amino acids long. Trimming removed 4 bases from V and 0 bases from J; junction bases left unmatched: 6. CDR3 in amino acids: CASSPGLAVHQETQYF. The CDR3 DNA reads TGCGCCAGCAGCCCCGGACTAGCGGTCCACCAAGAGACCCAGTACTTC.

The CDR3 spells CSASVGRRDEQYF. CDR3 bases: TGCAGTGCTAGTGTCGGTCGTCGGGACGAGCAGTACTTC. This sequence joins TRBV20-1 and TRBJ2-7; D remains unclear. This CDR3 spans 13 amino acids. From germline, CDR1 is DFQATT and CDR2 SNEGSKA (reference sequence). The V end lost 3 bases, the J end lost 5 bases, and 14 bases lay between the germline ends.

The chain carries TRBV6-6 and TRBJ2-1; the match to TRBD1 covers 9 bases. The CDR3 totals 15 residues. Trimming at V came to 2 bases and at J to 6 bases, leaving 5 bases not matched to a gene. Germline V gene lookup returns CDR1 MNHNY and CDR2 SVGAGI (reference sequence). CDR3 DNA: TGTGCCAGCAGTTACCAAGGGACAGGGAGCAATGAGCAGTTCTTC. Protein sequence: CASSYQGTGSNEQFF.

This chain connects TRBV3-1 (or the pseudogene TRBV3-2) to TRBJ2-7; 11 bases fit TRBD1. The CDR3 spans 15 residues. Germline lookup yields CDR1 LGHDT and CDR2 YNNKEL (reference sequence). J gave up 4 bases and V 4 bases, and 6 bases lay outside the gene matches. The CDR3 DNA is TGTGCCAGCAGCCCCATCCGGGACAGGGGGTACGAGCAGTACTTC. It encodes CASSPIRDRGYEQYF.

The rearrangement uses TRBV3-1 (or the pseudogene TRBV3-2) and TRBJ2-7; TRBD1 aligns across 9 bases. Germline V gene lookup returns CDR1 LGHDT and CDR2 YNNKEL (reference sequence). The trim removed 3 bases at V and 4 bases at J, leaving 4 bases unmatched. The CDR3 has 14 amino acids. The CDR3 coding sequence is TGTGCCAGCAGCCAGCGGGACAGGGTGTACGAGCAGTACTTC. The encoded protein is CASSQRDRVYEQYF.